This passage covers 6 T cell receptor beta chains from one sample sequenced in a study of OX40 agonist ivuxolimab in advanced cancers. Assay used: immunoSEQ multiplex PCR; TCRdb lists only in-frame clones, some missing. The repertoire has 55,000 to 65,000 clones, 86% of them found once; the top ten carry approximately 1%. The sequencing here drew on CD4+ or CD8+ T cells sorted from blood, taken in a trial of the OX40 agonist ivuxolimab. These receptors were collected from an adult with an advanced solid tumor such as melanoma, head and neck, liver or kidney cancer.

The V gene is TRBV27, the J gene TRBJ2-1; TRBD2 matches 10 bases. Unmatched junction bases numbered 4, after V lost 5 bases and J lost 0 bases. In germline, CDR1 is MNHEY, CDR2 SMNVEV (reference sequence). The CDR3 loop spans 16 amino acids. CDR3 amino acids: CASSVWTSGSYNEQFF. The CDR3 DNA sequence: TGTGCCAGCAGTGTATGGACTAGCGGCTCCTACAATGAGCAGTTCTTC.

V usage is TRBV29-1 and J usage is TRBJ1-1; a possible D gene is TRBD1 (5 bases). This CDR3 is built from 11 residues. Germline V CDR1 and CDR2: SQVTM, ANQGSEA. V was cut by 8 bases and J by 7 bases, with 14 bases left in between. The CDR3 protein is CSTLREFEAFF. The CDR3 bases are TGCAGCACACTCAGGGAATTTGAAGCTTTCTTT.

The chain couples TRBV4-2 to TRBJ2-5, with 10 bases identical to TRBD1. CDR3 length equals 15 residues. Per germline, CDR1 LGHNA and CDR2 YNFKEQ. The trim removed 3 bases at V and 3 bases at J, leaving 4 bases unmatched. This chain's CDR3 is CASSQPGTGEETQYF. Written as DNA, the CDR3 is TGTGCCAGCAGCCAGCCCGGGACAGGGGAAGAGACCCAGTACTTC.

The J gene is TRBJ1-5, the V gene TRBV19; TRBD1 matches at 7 bases. This CDR3 has 13 residues. Germline V lookup: CDR1 LNHDA, CDR2 SQIVND (reference sequence). J gave up 7 bases and V 2 bases, and 2 bases lay outside the gene matches. CDR3 in amino acids: CASSIQGGQPQHF. The DNA for the CDR3 is TGTGCCAGTAGTATACAGGGGGGGCAGCCCCAGCATTTT.

The chain uses TRBV4-2 and TRBJ2-3, with TRBD2 identical over 8 bases. The germline V gene has CDR1 LGHNA and CDR2 YNFKEQ. The CDR3 covers 17 residues. With V trimmed by 1 base and J by 2 bases, 8 bases remained unmatched. This chain's CDR3 is CASSQGKTSAITDTQYF. DNA for the CDR3: TGTGCCAGCAGCCAAGGGAAGACTAGCGCAATCACAGATACGCAGTATTTT.

The chain combines TRBV4-1 with TRBJ2-7; no reliable D call. CDR3 length equals 14 residues. With 5 bases removed from V and 3 bases from J, the gap between germline ends came to 14 bases. Looked up from germline, CDR1 is MGHRA and CDR2 is YSYEKL. For the CDR3, the DNA is TGCGCCAGCAGCTCCCGTACGGTCCTCTACGAGCAGTACTTC. This translates into CASSSRTVLYEQYF.